The T cell receptor (beta chain) described here comes from a study of blood T cell repertoires in COVID-19. The table came from immunoSEQ multiplex PCR; TCRdb's copy has only in-frame clones and leaves some out. The table includes approximately 200,000 clones, about 88% detected once. Trimming took off 8 bases at V and 6 bases at J, with 16 bases between the two ends. Germline V lookup: CDR1 LGHDT, CDR2 YNNKEL (reference sequence). The CDR3 is 13 residues long. The TCR sequence derives from a woman aged 30 to 39 who had been exposed to COVID-19. The source material was PBMCs or T cells enriched from blood (not recorded which). V and J are TRBV3-1 (or the pseudogene TRBV3-2) and TRBJ1-2; TRBD1 is a possible D gene (6 bases). In DNA form, the CDR3 reads TGTGCCAGCGCCCGCACAGGGAAACATGGCTACACCTTC. This sequence encodes CASARTGKHGYTF.